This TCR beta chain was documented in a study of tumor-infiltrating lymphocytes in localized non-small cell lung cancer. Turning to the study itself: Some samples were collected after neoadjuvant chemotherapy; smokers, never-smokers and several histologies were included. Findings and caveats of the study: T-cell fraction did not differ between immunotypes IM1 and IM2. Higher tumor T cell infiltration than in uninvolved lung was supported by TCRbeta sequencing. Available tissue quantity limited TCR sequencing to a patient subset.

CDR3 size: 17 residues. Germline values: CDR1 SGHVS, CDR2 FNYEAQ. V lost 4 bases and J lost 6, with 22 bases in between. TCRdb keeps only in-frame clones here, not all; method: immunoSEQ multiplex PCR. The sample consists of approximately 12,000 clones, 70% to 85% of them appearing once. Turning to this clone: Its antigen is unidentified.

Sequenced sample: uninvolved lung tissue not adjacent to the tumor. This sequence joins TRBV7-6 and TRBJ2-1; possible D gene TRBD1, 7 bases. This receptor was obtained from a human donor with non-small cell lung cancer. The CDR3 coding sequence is TGTGCCAGCAGCTCTAGGACGAGAGCAGGGGGAGGCAATGAGCAGTTCTTC. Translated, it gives CASSSRTRAGGGNEQFF.